Each of the 4 T cell receptor beta chains below was sequenced from the same sample in a study of B cell selection in AIRE deficiency. Sorted regulatory T cells were CD4-positive, CD25-high and CD127-low or negative. Method: immunoSEQ multiplex PCR; TCRdb's copy keeps in-frame clones and lacks some. The sample has about 22,000 clones, 85% to 95% seen once. The specimen sequenced was CD4+CD25+ Tregs sorted from PBMCs. The receptors originated from a human donor in good health.

The chain combines TRBV5-6 with TRBJ1-2; tentative D call: TRBD1 (5 bases). CDR3 length equals 13 residues. Trimming removed 0 bases at V and 5 bases at J, with 8 bases between. CDR1 and CDR2 (germline): SGHDT, YYEEEE. As DNA, the CDR3 is TGTGCCAGCAGCTTGGTCGGGGGATATGGCTACACCTTC. It translates to CASSLVGGYGYTF.

V and J are TRBV7-2 and TRBJ2-6; D gene ambiguous. Trimming shortened V by 0 bases and J by 3 bases, and 12 bases separated the two germline ends. From germline, CDR1 is SGHTA and CDR2 FQGNSA. The CDR3 is made up of 17 amino acids. The CDR3 region has the DNA TGTGCCAGCAGCTTAGCCGGAGCTTGGGGTGGGGCCAACGTCCTGACTTTC. Amino acids: CASSLAGAWGGANVLTF. The whole variable domain, remainder taken from reference TRBV7-2 and TRBJ2-6, is GAGVSQSPSNKVTEKGKDVELRCDPISGHTALYWYRQSLGQGLEFLIYFQGNSAPDKSGLPSDRFSAERTGGSVSTLTIQRTQQEDSAVYLCASSLAGAWGGANVLTFGAGSRLTVL.

This chain connects TRBV6-5 to TRBJ1-2; perhaps TRBD1 as D (5 bases). This CDR3 has 13 amino acids. V was trimmed by 6 bases and J by 4 bases, leaving 12 bases between them. CDR1 is MNHEY and CDR2 is SVGAGI in the germline V gene. Here the CDR3 reads CASRVQGGYGYTF. The DNA of the CDR3 is TGTGCCAGCAGAGTGCAGGGAGGCTATGGCTACACCTTC.

V usage is TRBV5-1 and J usage is TRBJ2-5; D may match TRBD1 or TRBD2 (5 bases each). Trimming took 6 bases from V and 1 from J, leaving 13 bases between them. The length of the CDR3 is 14 residues. CDR1 and CDR2 (germline): SGHRS, YFSETQ. Here the CDR3 reads CASTLGAAQETQYF. The CDR3, as DNA: TGCGCCAGCACCCTCGGGGCGGCCCAAGAGACCCAGTACTTC.